This T cell receptor (beta chain) was captured by sequencing in a study of CD8+CD57+ T cells in acquired aplastic anemia. Whole-study context: Yields of DNA that came from sorted CD4+ and CD8+ cells averaged roughly 3.3 ug.

Trimming at V came to 1 base and at J to 8 bases, leaving 11 bases not matched to a gene. This CDR3 has 17 residues. CDR1 is LNHDA and CDR2 is SQIVND in the germline V gene (reference sequence). General study findings and limits: Overlap between patients and controls comprised about 28 CD8+ CDR3 sequences. Patients did not significantly differ from controls in CD8+ Simpson's diversity.

Turning to this clonotype: Its specificity is not known. A clone one base away is much larger, so this may be a read error.

The use of genomic DNA as template underpinned the TCR beta VDJ and CDR3 profiling. One entry per CDR3 protein, called by TCRdb with MiXCR from the reads. This table has some 180,000 distinct CDR3 sequences, 40% to 50% appearing once. The sequence derives from a human donor in good health. The specimen sequenced was sorted CD4+, CD8+, or CD8+CD57+ T cells (not recorded which) from PBMCs. The V gene is TRBV19, the J gene TRBJ2-3, with 11 bases that match TRBD2. Written as DNA, the CDR3 is TGTGCCAGTAGTATAGCGAGCGCTAGCGGGAGGCCAGGTACGCAGTATTTT. This codes for CASSIASASGRPGTQYF.